These 20 T cell receptor beta chains share one sample of origin, sequenced in a study of Graves' ophthalmopathy and Graves' hyperthyroidism. RNA served as the template for amplifying TCR beta CDR3 regions. Second-round multiplex PCR followed a first-round RT-PCR using HTBI primers. Via MiXCR, TCRdb re-called the multiplex PCR reads, giving one row per CDR3 protein. The sample carries roughly 1.1 million distinct CDR3 sequences, 36% recorded once. Material for sequencing was peripheral blood or thyroid tissue (not recorded which). Source of these receptors: an adult man with Graves' hyperthyroidism.

This clonotype was recorded many times. The chain's CDR3 is CASSPGQGRGSQYEQYF. In nucleotides, the CDR3 is TGCGCCAGCAGCCCGGGACAGGGCCGGGGGAGTCAGTACGAGCAGTACTTC. The rearrangement uses TRBV10-1 and TRBJ2-7; 9 bases line up with TRBD1. This CDR3 has 17 amino acids. V was pared by 6 bases and J by 4 bases, with 16 bases of the junction left unmatched. The germline V gene has CDR1 WNHNN and CDR2 SYGVQD (reference sequence).

This clonotype was counted between two and nine times. This chain connects TRBV12-3 or TRBV12-4 to TRBJ2-2, with TRBD2 as a possible D gene (5 bases). CDR3 length: 15 residues. Trimming pared 6 bases from V and 0 bases from J, leaving 11 bases between. The CDR3 bases are TGTGCCAGCAGCCAAGTTAGCGCGAACACCGGGGAGCTGTTTTTT. This encodes CASSQVSANTGELFF.

This chain links TRBV5-4 with TRBJ1-2; tentatively, D is TRBD1 (6 bases). Germline V gene sequence: CDR1 SGHNT, CDR2 YYREEE (reference sequence). This CDR3 region has 15 residues. The V end was cut by 2 bases, the J end by 3 bases, with 14 bases between. The CDR3 DNA follows: TGTGCCAGCAGCTTACTCGCAGGGGTTCACTATGGCTACACCTTC. Its protein is CASSLLAGVHYGYTF.

This rearrangement joins TRBV13 to TRBJ1-2; 12 positions agree with TRBD1. V lost 7 bases, J lost 6 bases, and 3 bases stayed unmatched. This CDR3 contains 13 residues. CDR1 PRHDT and CDR2 FYEKMQ come from the germline V gene (reference sequence). The CDR3 region has the DNA TGTGCCAGCACCGGGACAGGGGGCCATGGCTACACCTTC. Translation: CASTGTGGHGYTF.

This clonotype appeared a few times. The V call is TRBV10-3, the J call TRBJ2-3, with D uncertain. The CDR3 spans 15 residues. With 10 bases removed from V and 6 bases from J, the gap between germline ends came to 23 bases. CDR1 ENHRY and CDR2 SYGVKD come from the germline V gene. CDR3 protein: CATVPRTPGFDTQYF. The CDR3, as DNA: TGTGCCACCGTACCCCGGACCCCCGGGTTTGATACGCAGTATTTT.

Many counts were recorded for this clonotype. The chain combines TRBV29-1 with TRBJ2-5; 11 bases map to TRBD2. This CDR3 region has 15 residues. Per germline, CDR1 SQVTM and CDR2 ANQGSEA. Trimming cost V 5 bases and J 2 bases; bases outside gene matches: 7. The CDR3, as DNA: TGCAGCGTTATTACTAGCGGGGGAGCACAAGAGACCCAGTACTTC. This translates into CSVITSGGAQETQYF.

This clonotype was observed a single time. The chain links TRBV7-2 to TRBJ2-2; D is possibly TRBD1 or TRBD2 (6 bases each). V was trimmed by 0 bases and J by 5 bases, leaving 10 bases between them. CDR1 is SGHTA and CDR2 is FQGNSA in the germline V gene. The CDR3 has 15 amino acids. Here the CDR3 reads CASSLATGRTGELFF. CDR3 nucleotide sequence: TGTGCCAGCAGCTTAGCTACAGGGAGGACCGGGGAGCTGTTTTTT.

This clonotype has a count of ten or more. The chain uses TRBV10-2 and TRBJ2-5, with D possibly being TRBD1 (6 bases). CDR1 and CDR2 (germline): WSHSY, SAAADI. Trimming shortened V by 6 bases and J by 4 bases, and 21 bases separated the two germline ends. The CDR3 loop spans 16 amino acids. CDR3 protein: CASSDPLRGRRETQYF. Here the CDR3 DNA reads TGCGCCAGCAGCGATCCACTCAGGGGCCGGCGAGAGACCCAGTACTTC.

This clonotype appeared a few times. The chain couples TRBV6-6 to TRBJ2-2; D is undetermined. V was clipped by 6 bases and J by 6 bases, with 14 bases between them. Per germline, CDR1 MNHNY and CDR2 SVGAGI (reference sequence). The CDR3 loop spans 14 amino acids. The CDR3 reads CASSNPVPSGELFF. In nucleotides, the CDR3 is TGTGCCAGCAGCAACCCCGTCCCTTCCGGGGAGCTGTTTTTT.

This clonotype was seen many times. This CDR3 reads CASSPVDRGGQETQYF. CDR3 nucleotides: TGTGCCAGCAGCCCCGTGGACAGGGGCGGCCAAGAGACCCAGTACTTC. The chain recombines TRBV7-9 with TRBJ2-5, with TRBD1 matching over 9 bases. Trimming cost V 5 bases and J 1 base; bases outside gene matches: 8. Germline V gives CDR1 SEHNR, CDR2 FQNEAQ (reference sequence). This CDR3 has 16 residues.

This clonotype appeared many times. The chain carries TRBV12-3 or TRBV12-4 and TRBJ1-6; TRBD1 agrees at 9 bases. Trimming cost V 1 base and J 11 bases; bases outside gene matches: 6. The CDR3 has 15 amino acids. The CDR3 DNA is TGTGCCAGCAGTTTAGGGGGACAGGGAATGGCACCCCTCCACTTT. As protein: CASSLGGQGMAPLHF.

This clonotype was recorded a few times. The chain joins TRBV12-3 or TRBV12-4 to TRBJ2-7; 8 bases match TRBD2. There are 14 residues in the CDR3. V was pared by 4 bases and J by 2 bases, with 4 bases of the junction left unmatched. The CDR3 nucleotides read TGTGCCAGCAGTTACCTTAGCGGGACCTACGAGCAGTACTTC. It encodes CASSYLSGTYEQYF.

In its sample, this clonotype was seen many times. The rearrangement uses TRBV2 and TRBJ2-7, with 9 bases lining up with TRBD1. CDR3 length equals 14 residues. Looked up from germline, CDR1 is SNHLY and CDR2 is FYNNEI. V shed 1 base and J 4 bases; nucleotides not matched to a gene: 2. The CDR3 loop reads CASSEEDRGYEQYF. DNA for the CDR3: TGTGCCAGCAGTGAAGAGGACAGGGGTTACGAGCAGTACTTC.

This rearrangement joins TRBV2 to TRBJ1-2; D gene ambiguous. Per germline, CDR1 SNHLY and CDR2 FYNNEI. The CDR3 contains 15 residues. V lost 5 bases and J lost 1, with 14 bases in between. CDR3 protein: CASSLEVRDNYGYTF. The CDR3, as DNA: TGTGCCAGCAGTTTAGAGGTCAGAGATAACTATGGCTACACCTTC.

This chain uses TRBV7-2 with TRBJ2-1, with 10 bases matching TRBD2. The CDR3 totals 17 residues. Germline assignment: CDR1 SGHTA and CDR2 FQGNSA. Losses at the gene ends were 1 base for V and 5 bases for J; bases not matched to a gene: 8. The CDR3 region is CASSLGATSGVDNEQFF. The CDR3 bases are TGTGCCAGCAGCTTAGGGGCCACTAGCGGGGTCGACAATGAGCAGTTCTTC.

This clonotype was counted at least ten times. The chain uses TRBV9 and TRBJ2-6; D is possibly TRBD2 (6 bases). Looked up from germline, CDR1 is SGDLS and CDR2 is YYNGEE. This CDR3 spans 18 amino acids. Trimming took off 1 base at V and 4 bases at J, with 18 bases between the two ends. The CDR3 loop is CASSVSISGGVGANVLTF. The DNA of the CDR3 is TGTGCCAGCAGCGTATCAATCTCTGGAGGGGTCGGGGCCAACGTCCTGACTTTC.

The CDR3 reads CASSGTGEEYEQYF. The CDR3 coding sequence is TGCGCCAGCAGCGGGACAGGGGAGGAGTACGAGCAGTACTTC. This chain joins TRBV5-1 and TRBJ2-7; TRBD1 aligns across 10 bases. V lost 4 bases and J lost 4; bases outside the gene matches: 5. Germline assignment: CDR1 SGHRS and CDR2 YFSETQ. This CDR3 has 14 amino acids. Variable domain in full (rest from reference TRBV5-1 and TRBJ2-7): KAGVTQTPRYLIKTRGQQVTLSCSPISGHRSVSWYQQTPGQGLQFLFEYFSETQRNKGNFPGRFSGRQFSNSRSEMNVSTLELGDSALYLCASSGTGEEYEQYFGPGTRLTVT.

This clonotype has a handful of counts. The chain couples TRBV6-6 to TRBJ2-5; D unclear. Germline loops: CDR1 MNHNY, CDR2 SVGAGI (reference sequence). V lost 2 bases and J 2 bases, leaving 18 bases between the germline ends. The CDR3 length is 17 residues. The CDR3 spells CASSYPQIAAEQETQYF. The DNA of the CDR3 is TGTGCCAGCAGTTACCCACAGATCGCGGCGGAACAAGAGACCCAGTACTTC.

This clonotype showed up many times. J is TRBJ1-1 and V is TRBV20-1; D might be TRBD1 (5 bases). Germline V gene lookup returns CDR1 DFQATT and CDR2 SNEGSKA (reference sequence). The CDR3 sequence is 12 residues long. Trimming pared 6 bases from V and 4 bases from J, leaving 12 bases between. The CDR3, as DNA: TGCAGTGCCTCGGCAGGGAGCACTGAAGCTTTCTTT. This encodes CSASAGSTEAFF.

The V and J genes are TRBV4-3 and TRBJ1-4; a possible D gene is TRBD1 (6 bases). With 1 base removed from V and 14 bases from J, the gap between germline ends came to 11 bases. This CDR3 comprises 12 residues. CDR1 is LGHNA and CDR2 is YSLEER in the germline V gene. CDR3 residues: CASSQASRGLFF. The DNA of the CDR3 is TGCGCCAGCAGCCAAGCCTCCAGGGGTCTGTTTTTT.